The 16 T cell receptor beta chains below all came from one sample that was sequenced in a study of T cell responses to AZD1222 COVID-19 vaccine. Sequencing used immunoSEQ multiplex PCR; TCRdb keeps in-frame clones, though not all of them. The sample holds roughly 120,000 clones, 80% to 90% seen once. The input for sequencing was peripheral blood, taken on day 0 of MenACWY control vaccination. Source of these receptors: an adult in good health.

The chain couples TRBV18 to TRBJ2-1; D is unclear. V lost 3 bases to trimming and J lost 8 bases, with 8 bases between them. The CDR3 extends over 12 amino acids. Per the germline V gene, CDR1 is KGHSH and CDR2 is LQKENI. The CDR3 is CASSPYIDEQFF. The CDR3 nucleotides read TGTGCCAGCTCACCTTATATCGATGAGCAGTTCTTC.

The chain combines TRBV6-5 with TRBJ2-5; D may be TRBD2 (5 bases). From germline, CDR1 is MNHEY and CDR2 SVGAGI. The V gene lost 4 bases and the J gene lost 0 bases, with 12 bases spanning the gap. The CDR3 length is 15 residues. The CDR3 is CASSSEGRYQETQYF. DNA of the CDR3: TGTGCCAGCAGTTCCGAGGGAAGATACCAAGAGACCCAGTACTTC.

The chain is built from TRBV28 and TRBJ1-1; D uncertain. CDR1 and CDR2 (germline): MDHEN, SYDVKM. The V gene lost 7 bases and the J gene lost 9 bases, with 15 bases spanning the gap. The CDR3 is 12 residues long. Here the CDR3 reads CASNLVKGKAFF. The CDR3 nucleotides read TGTGCCAGCAACCTCGTGAAGGGTAAAGCTTTCTTT. The full variable domain, completed using reference TRBV28 and TRBJ1-1, is DVKVTQSSRYLVKRTGEKVFLECVQDMDHENMFWYRQDPGLGLRLIYFSYDVKMKEKGDIPEGYSVSREKKERFSLILESASTNQTSMYLCASNLVKGKAFFGQGTRLTVV.

J is TRBJ2-7 and V is TRBV30; possible D gene TRBD2, 6 bases. This CDR3 region has 12 residues. Germline V gene sequence: CDR1 GTSNPN, CDR2 SVGIG (reference sequence). The CDR3 DNA reads TGTGCGACGACCGGGGGTTCGTCCGAGCAGTACTTC. It specifies CATTGGSSEQYF.

The rearrangement joins TRBV4-1 to TRBJ2-3; D may be TRBD2 (6 bases). This CDR3 comprises 15 residues. V was shortened by 0 bases and J by 6 bases, with 13 bases between the two germline ends. CDR1 and CDR2 from the germline V gene are MGHRA and YSYEKL. CDR3 region: CASSQEDYGVDTQYF. CDR3 in DNA: TGCGCCAGCAGCCAAGAGGACTATGGGGTGGATACGCAGTATTTT.

This rearrangement joins TRBV5-1 to TRBJ2-2, with a tentative D call TRBD2 (6 bases). This CDR3 has 16 residues. Germline assignment: CDR1 SGHRS and CDR2 YFSETQ. V shed 1 base and J shed 5 bases, with 15 bases lying between them. The CDR3 protein is CASSLFVGGGTGELFF. In DNA form, the CDR3 reads TGCGCCAGCAGCTTGTTCGTGGGAGGAGGGACCGGGGAGCTGTTTTTT.

The chain couples TRBV28 to TRBJ1-2; D call uncertain. CDR3 length: 10 amino acids. CDR1 is MDHEN and CDR2 is SYDVKM in the germline V gene. CDR3 bases: TGTGGGACGGAAAACTATGGCTACACCTTC. This encodes CGTENYGYTF.

The chain combines TRBV19 with TRBJ2-3; 7 positions agree with TRBD2. V was clipped by 7 bases and J by 3 bases; unmatched bases: 7. CDR1 is LNHDA, CDR2 SQIVND, per germline (reference sequence). The CDR3 totals 14 residues. CDR3 bases: TGTGCCAGTATCGACCAAGCGGGGACAGATACGCAGTATTTT. It encodes CASIDQAGTDTQYF.

The chain employs TRBV2 and TRBJ2-7; TRBD2 agrees at 7 bases. V shed 6 bases, J shed 7 bases, and the junction held 12 bases outside the gene matches. The CDR3 extends over 14 amino acids. Germline loops: CDR1 SNHLY, CDR2 FYNNEI. The DNA of the CDR3 is TGTGCCAGCAGATTTTGGGAGGGCCATCGTGAGCAGTACTTC. It specifies CASRFWEGHREQYF.

The chain is built from TRBV18 and TRBJ2-7, with 9 bases lining up with TRBD1. Germline CDR1 KGHSH, CDR2 LQKENI. This CDR3 is 15 amino acids long. With V trimmed by 6 bases and J by 2 bases, 8 bases remained unmatched. CDR3 bases: TGTGCCAGCTCGGTGGGACAGGGCAGACCCTACGAGCAGTACTTC. This encodes CASSVGQGRPYEQYF. Full variable domain (missing parts from reference TRBV18 and TRBJ2-7): NAGVMQNPRHLVRRRGQEARLRCSPMKGHSHVYWYRQLPEEGLKFMVYLQKENIIDESGMPKERFSAEFPKEGPSILRIQQVVRGDSAAYFCASSVGQGRPYEQYFGPGTRLTVT.

This chain uses TRBV5-1 with TRBJ2-3; 7 bases are shared with TRBD1. J gave up 2 bases and V 1 base, and 4 bases lay outside the gene matches. The CDR3 contains 15 residues. CDR1 and CDR2 from the germline V gene are SGHRS and YFSETQ. CDR3 DNA: TGCGCCAGCAGCTTGTCCGGGACAGTCACAGATACGCAGTATTTT. Protein product: CASSLSGTVTDTQYF.

This chain joins TRBV4-1 and TRBJ2-1, with D perhaps matching TRBD1 (6 bases). V lost 5 bases, J lost 5 bases, and 22 bases lay in between. The CDR3 is made up of 17 amino acids. Germline assignment: CDR1 MGHRA and CDR2 YSYEKL. The CDR3 protein is CASSARMDSHPDNEQFF. Here the CDR3 DNA reads TGCGCCAGCAGCGCCAGAATGGACAGTCACCCCGACAATGAGCAGTTCTTC.

The chain is built from TRBV2 and TRBJ1-3; D is possibly TRBD1 (5 bases). Trimming took off 7 bases at V and 4 bases at J, with 14 bases between the two ends. The CDR3 runs 14 residues. The germline gives CDR1 SNHLY, CDR2 FYNNEI. The CDR3 DNA sequence: TGTGCCAGCATGCCCGGGGGGAACGGAAACACCATATATTTT. Translation: CASMPGGNGNTIYF.

The chain recombines TRBV18 with TRBJ2-7; D gene unclear. From germline, CDR1 is KGHSH and CDR2 LQKENI. The V gene lost 3 bases and the J gene lost 0 bases, with 6 bases spanning the gap. This CDR3 has 13 residues. The CDR3 DNA follows: TGTGCCAGCTCACCCTACAGCTCCTACGAGCAGTACTTC. Amino acids: CASSPYSSYEQYF. The variable domain in full, completed from reference TRBV18 and TRBJ2-7, reads NAGVMQNPRHLVRRRGQEARLRCSPMKGHSHVYWYRQLPEEGLKFMVYLQKENIIDESGMPKERFSAEFPKEGPSILRIQQVVRGDSAAYFCASSPYSSYEQYFGPGTRLTVT.

This chain uses TRBV5-1 with TRBJ2-5, with 8 bases aligning to TRBD1. Trimming took 3 bases from V and 4 from J; bases not matched to a gene: 17. The germline CDR1 and CDR2 sequences are SGHRS and YFSETQ. The CDR3 totals 18 residues. The CDR3 protein is CASSSQHPGQGYRETQYF. The CDR3 DNA reads as TGCGCCAGCAGCTCCCAACATCCAGGACAGGGATACCGAGAGACCCAGTACTTC.

This rearrangement joins TRBV5-1 to TRBJ1-6, with D tentatively TRBD1 (5 bases). CDR1 SGHRS and CDR2 YFSETQ come from the germline V gene. The CDR3 length is 17 residues. Trimming shortened V by 0 bases and J by 0 bases, and 10 bases separated the two germline ends. The CDR3 reads CASSLVGESSYNSPLHF. In nucleotides, the CDR3 is TGCGCCAGCAGCTTGGTGGGGGAGAGCTCCTATAATTCACCCCTCCACTTT.